One and the same sample provided the 16 T cell receptor beta chains below, sequenced in a study of CD8+CD57+ T cells in acquired aplastic anemia. The sequenced patients had an expansion of CD8+CD57+ cells seen by flow cytometry. For CDR3 and TCR beta VDJ profiling, genomic DNA was the template used. One entry per CDR3 protein results from TCRdb running MiXCR on the reads. The repertoire includes about 160,000 distinct CDR3 sequences, about two thirds of them detected once, and 40% to 55% sits in the top ten. Sequences were obtained from sorted CD4+, CD8+, or CD8+CD57+ T cells (not recorded which) from PBMCs. Receptors originate from a human donor with aplastic anemia.

The gene calls are TRBV5-1 and TRBJ2-2; 7 bases line up with TRBD1. J was trimmed by 2 bases and V by 7 bases; bases with no gene match: 5. This CDR3 comprises 14 residues. CDR1 SGHRS and CDR2 YFSETQ come from the germline V gene. The CDR3 here is CASWTGPNTGELFF. The CDR3 nucleotides read TGCGCCAGCTGGACAGGCCCCAACACCGGGGAGCTGTTTTTT. Full variable domain (outside the CDR3, taken from reference TRBV5-1 and TRBJ2-2): KAGVTQTPRYLIKTRGQQVTLSCSPISGHRSVSWYQQTPGQGLQFLFEYFSETQRNKGNFPGRFSGRQFSNSRSEMNVSTLELGDSALYLCASWTGPNTGELFFGEGSRLTVL.

Here the CDR3 DNA reads TGCAGTGGGTCGTGGGAATATGGCTACACCTTC. Translation gives CSGSWEYGYTF. The V gene is TRBV20-1, the J gene TRBJ1-2; D remains ambiguous. V was clipped by 7 bases and J by 5 bases, with 11 bases between them. The CDR3 covers 11 residues. Germline V CDR1 and CDR2: DFQATT, SNEGSKA (reference sequence).

This clonotype was picked up one time. The chain links TRBV10-3 to TRBJ2-3, with 7 positions matching TRBD1. This CDR3 has 16 residues. Germline lookup yields CDR1 ENHRY and CDR2 SYGVKD. The junction had 6 bases not matched to a gene; V was cut back by 2 bases and J by 1 base. CDR3 residues: CAISETGEVGTDTQYF. In nucleotides, the CDR3 is TGTGCCATCAGTGAGACAGGGGAAGTGGGCACAGATACGCAGTATTTT.

This clonotype was detected ten times or more. The V call is TRBV4-1, the J call TRBJ2-1; TRBD2 matches 10 bases. CDR3 length: 18 amino acids. Trimming at V came to 4 bases and at J to 2 bases, leaving 11 bases not matched to a gene. Germline V gene sequence: CDR1 MGHRA, CDR2 YSYEKL. The CDR3 region has the DNA TGCGCCAGCAGCCGTGACCCCACTAGCGGGACTGCCTACAATGAGCAGTTCTTC. Translation: CASSRDPTSGTAYNEQFF.

This clonotype was seen only once. V and J are TRBV14 and TRBJ1-3; D remains unclear. CDR3 size: 16 residues. CDR1 is SGHDN and CDR2 is FVKESK in the germline V gene. Trimming removed 2 bases at V and 0 bases at J, with 11 bases between. In nucleotides, the CDR3 is TGTGCCAGCAGCCAACTGGGAACCGGCTCTGGAAACACCATATATTTT. Translating gives CASSQLGTGSGNTIYF.

The genes are TRBV7-9 and TRBJ1-4, with D hard to call. Germline V gene lookup returns CDR1 SEHNR and CDR2 FQNEAQ (reference sequence). The CDR3 spans 12 residues. V lost 2 bases, J lost 8 bases, and 6 bases lay in between. Written as DNA, the CDR3 is TGTGCCAGCAGCTTAAGCATGGAAAAACTGTTTTTT. This encodes CASSLSMEKLFF.

The CDR3 here is CASSVGPGIGTEAFF. In DNA form, the CDR3 reads TGCGCCAGCAGTGTGGGCCCAGGGATAGGCACTGAAGCTTTCTTT. The rearrangement links TRBV10-1 to TRBJ1-1; tentatively, D is TRBD1 (5 bases). Trimming removed 4 bases from V and 4 bases from J, with 16 bases in between. Germline V lookup: CDR1 WNHNN, CDR2 SYGVQD (reference sequence). The CDR3 contains 15 residues.

This clonotype was seen only once. The rearrangement joins TRBV7-9 to TRBJ2-6, with a tentative D call TRBD1 (7 bases). V lost 5 bases and J 1 base, leaving 18 bases between the germline ends. This CDR3 contains 18 residues. Germline V gene sequence: CDR1 SEHNR, CDR2 FQNEAQ (reference sequence). The CDR3 region is CASSGPRAGGSGANVLTF. Written as DNA, the CDR3 is TGTGCCAGCAGCGGCCCAAGGGCAGGGGGGTCTGGGGCCAACGTCCTGACTTTC.

This clonotype has a handful of counts. V and J are TRBV2 and TRBJ1-6; D gene uncertain. The length of the CDR3 is 12 residues. Trimming shortened V by 3 bases and J by 7 bases, and 4 bases separated the two germline ends. From germline, CDR1 is SNHLY and CDR2 FYNNEI. CDR3: CASSDGNSPLHF. The CDR3, as DNA: TGTGCCAGCAGTGATGGGAATTCACCCCTCCACTTT.

The chain carries TRBV5-6 and TRBJ2-5; 16 bases match TRBD2. With V trimmed by 4 bases and J by 2 bases, 11 bases remained unmatched. Germline CDR1 SGHDT, CDR2 YYEEEE. This CDR3 contains 19 residues. CDR3 in DNA: TGTGCCAGCAGCCGGCCGGGACTAGCGGGGGGGCATGGACAAGAGACCCAGTACTTC. Its protein product is CASSRPGLAGGHGQETQYF.

The chain combines TRBV19 with TRBJ1-5, with D uncertain. The ends were cut back, 3 bases at V and 7 bases at J, with 13 bases in the middle. CDR1 is LNHDA, CDR2 SQIVND, per germline (reference sequence). This CDR3 has 14 amino acids. CDR3 nucleotide sequence: TGTGCCAGTAGTATCTTCAACAATTGGCAGCCCCAGCATTTT. Its translation is CASSIFNNWQPQHF.

This clonotype was found once. J is TRBJ1-1 and V is TRBV14; D gene ambiguous. The CDR3 is made up of 14 amino acids. The V end lost 0 bases, the J end lost 3 bases, and 8 bases lay between the germline ends. Germline CDR1 SGHDN, CDR2 FVKESK. In nucleotides, the CDR3 is TGTGCCAGCAGCCAAGATCTACAGCACACTGAAGCTTTCTTT. Translating gives CASSQDLQHTEAFF.

This chain uses TRBV10-3 with TRBJ2-3; no firm D call. Germline V gene sequence: CDR1 ENHRY, CDR2 SYGVKD. The CDR3 totals 18 residues. Trimming stripped 4 bases from V and 0 bases from J, with 20 bases between. CDR3 protein: CAISGGTPQNPSTDTQYF. The CDR3 DNA reads TGTGCCATCAGTGGCGGAACACCGCAGAACCCTAGCACAGATACGCAGTATTTT.

J is TRBJ1-1 and V is TRBV19; no definite D call. The V gene lost 3 bases and the J gene lost 1 base, with 12 bases spanning the gap. Germline V lookup: CDR1 LNHDA, CDR2 SQIVND (reference sequence). CDR3 length equals 15 residues. In DNA form, the CDR3 reads TGTGCCAGTAGTATTGCCGGGCTAAGGAACACTGAAGCTTTCTTT. Its protein is CASSIAGLRNTEAFF.

This clonotype was picked up many times. V and J are TRBV29-1 and TRBJ2-2; possibly TRBD2 for D (5 bases). Trimming stripped 6 bases from V and 2 bases from J, with 10 bases between. The CDR3 runs 13 residues. Germline V gene lookup returns CDR1 SQVTM and CDR2 ANQGSEA. For the CDR3, the DNA is TGCAGCGTCCTCCGGGATAACACCGGGGAGCTGTTTTTT. Its translation is CSVLRDNTGELFF.

The chain recombines TRBV24-1 with TRBJ1-4, with TRBD1 as a possible D gene (5 bases). V lost 3 bases and J lost 5, with 15 bases in between. Germline assignment: CDR1 KGHDR and CDR2 SFDVKD. This CDR3 has 16 residues. The CDR3 DNA reads TGTGCCACCAGTGATCCAGGGCGGGGGTCAAATGAAAAACTGTTTTTT. This gives the protein CATSDPGRGSNEKLFF.